Presented here are 27 T cell receptor beta chains from one specimen sequenced in a study of blood T cell repertoires in COVID-19 (dated by TCRdb to the early 2020s). The library relied on the immunoSEQ multiplex PCR assay. TCRdb holds this immuneACCESS table with in-frame rearrangements only. Some clones are missing; in checked studies, unresolved V genes explain under half, and the rest has no known cause. The sample includes 150,000 to 200,000 clones, with 81% observed a single time. In total, the top ten clones hold 11% of the sample. The specimen sequenced was peripheral blood. These TCRs come from a man in his sixties with active or convalescent COVID-19.

The chain links TRBV18 to TRBJ2-1, with 8 bases that match TRBD1. The V gene end was trimmed by 6 bases and the J gene end by 5 bases; junction bases not matched to a gene: 9. This CDR3 spans 15 amino acids. Germline loops: CDR1 KGHSH, CDR2 LQKENI. The CDR3 DNA sequence: TGTGCCAGCTCGACCATGGCGGGACAGGACAATGAGCAGTTCTTC. Translating it yields CASSTMAGQDNEQFF.

This clone was counted once. This rearrangement joins TRBV19 to TRBJ2-4; weak D call: TRBD1 (6 bases). Between the trimmed V and J ends, which lost 8 bases and 2 bases, there was a span of 10 bases. From germline, CDR1 is LNHDA and CDR2 SQIVND (reference sequence). The CDR3 spans 13 residues. CDR3 in DNA: TGTGCCAGTTCTCAGGGGTCCAAAAACATTCAGTACTTC. Protein: CASSQGSKNIQYF.

The chain links TRBV6-5 to TRBJ2-2; TRBD2 aligns across 13 bases. Germline assignment: CDR1 MNHEY and CDR2 SVGAGI. CDR3 size: 15 residues. The ends lost 6 bases at V and 6 bases at J; junction bases unmatched: 4. CDR3 nucleotides: TGTGCCAGCAGAAGGACTAGCGGGAGCTCCGGGGAGCTGTTTTTT. Amino acids: CASRRTSGSSGELFF.

The chain uses TRBV15 and TRBJ1-6; 9 nucleotides line up with TRBD1. CDR3 size: 16 residues. CDR1 is LNHNV, CDR2 YYDKDF, per germline (reference sequence). V lost 1 base and J lost 11; bases outside the gene matches: 9. CDR3 amino acids: CATSRGEGTGWPPLHF. CDR3 DNA sequence: TGTGCCACCAGCAGAGGAGAGGGGACAGGGTGGCCACCCCTCCACTTT.

CDR3 amino acids: CASSQDSAGSEQYF. In DNA form, the CDR3 reads TGTGCCAGCAGTCAGGACTCGGCGGGATCCGAGCAGTACTTC. J is TRBJ2-7 and V is TRBV6-5; perhaps TRBD2 as D (6 bases). This CDR3 comprises 14 residues. The germline V gene encodes CDR1 MNHEY and CDR2 SVGAGI. The V end lost 5 bases, the J end lost 6 bases, and 17 bases lay between the germline ends.

V and J are TRBV5-8 and TRBJ2-5, with 7 bases identical to TRBD2. With 5 bases clipped from V and 7 bases from J, the junction kept 14 bases outside the gene matches. Germline V gene data show CDR1 as SGHTS and CDR2 as YDEGEE. The CDR3 length is 15 residues. The CDR3 reads CASSSGGLGKGTQYF. The CDR3, as DNA: TGTGCCAGCAGTTCGGGGGGACTGGGGAAGGGGACCCAGTACTTC.

The gene calls are TRBV5-1 and TRBJ2-3; the match to TRBD2 covers 13 bases. Germline lookup yields CDR1 SGHRS and CDR2 YFSETQ. The CDR3 has 16 residues. The V segment lost 2 bases and the J segment 3 bases; nucleotides outside the gene matches: 3. The CDR3 sequence is CASSFRTSGSTDTQYF. The CDR3 DNA sequence: TGCGCCAGCAGCTTTCGGACTAGCGGGAGTACAGATACGCAGTATTTT.

This chain uses TRBV7-2 with TRBJ2-2, with TRBD2 as a possible D gene (6 bases). V was shortened by 3 bases and J by 2 bases, with 7 bases between the two germline ends. This CDR3 is 14 amino acids long. CDR1 is SGHTA, CDR2 FQGNSA, per germline. The CDR3 is CASSLGTNTGELFF. The CDR3 DNA follows: TGTGCCAGCAGCTTGGGGACTAACACCGGGGAGCTGTTTTTT.

V is TRBV5-1 and J is TRBJ1-6; D is unresolved. This CDR3 spans 16 amino acids. Germline V CDR1 and CDR2: SGHRS, YFSETQ. Trimming removed 1 base at V and 5 bases at J, with 13 bases between. The CDR3 loop is CASSLTAPGDNSPLHF. The DNA for the CDR3 is TGCGCCAGCAGCTTGACCGCGCCGGGAGATAATTCACCCCTCCACTTT.

The J gene is TRBJ2-2, the V gene TRBV7-2, with 11 bases identical to TRBD1. Germline assignment: CDR1 SGHTA and CDR2 FQGNSA. The CDR3 is 15 residues long. V shed 5 bases, J shed 5 bases, and the junction held 4 bases outside the gene matches. The CDR3 DNA sequence: TGTGCCAGCAGCGGACAGGGGGCAGGAACCGGGGAGCTGTTTTTT. Translated, it gives CASSGQGAGTGELFF.

V is TRBV6-6 and J is TRBJ1-1; D is possibly TRBD1 (6 bases). CDR3 size: 15 residues. Germline V CDR1 and CDR2: MNHNY, SVGAGI (reference sequence). Trimming took 5 bases from V and 3 from J, leaving 16 bases between them. The CDR3 here is CASSPRGAQDTEAFF. Written as DNA, the CDR3 is TGTGCCAGCAGTCCTCGGGGGGCGCAGGACACTGAAGCTTTCTTT.

The J gene is TRBJ2-7, the V gene TRBV11-2, with a possible D match to TRBD2 (5 bases). The CDR3 loop spans 15 amino acids. From germline, CDR1 is SGHAT and CDR2 FQNNGV. Trimming took off 1 base at V and 6 bases at J, with 16 bases between the two ends. CDR3 protein: CASSLVAGFSSEQYF. CDR3 bases: TGTGCCAGCAGCTTAGTGGCGGGTTTTAGTTCCGAGCAGTACTTC. The full variable domain, its missing parts supplied by reference TRBV11-2 and TRBJ2-7, is EAGVAQSPRYKIIEKRQSVAFWCNPISGHATLYWYQQILGQGPKLLIQFQNNGVVDDSQLPKDRFSAERLKGVDSTLKIQPAKLEDSAVYLCASSLVAGFSSEQYFGPGTRLTVT.

About this clone: An end of the junction does not agree with germline; a read error may underlie this. V is TRBV7-7 and J is TRBJ2-5, with 9 bases lining up with TRBD1. The CDR3 totals 15 residues. Germline lookup yields CDR1 SSHAT and CDR2 FNYEAQ (reference sequence). The CDR3: CASSTDRGAQETQYF. Here the CDR3 DNA reads TGTGCTAGCAGCACCGACAGGGGGGCTCAAGAGACCCAGTACTTC.

The chain couples TRBV6-5 to TRBJ1-2; 10 positions match TRBD1. The CDR3 contains 13 residues. In germline, CDR1 is MNHEY, CDR2 SVGAGI. Unmatched junction bases numbered 5, after V lost 6 bases and J lost 7 bases. The CDR3 DNA reads TGTGCCAGCAGCTACGGGACAGGGGCTGGCTACACCTTC. Translated, it gives CASSYGTGAGYTF.

The chain recombines TRBV7-9 with TRBJ2-3; D ambiguous. CDR1 is SEHNR, CDR2 FQNEAQ, per germline (reference sequence). Deletions cut 4 bases from V and 1 base from J, with 15 bases between. This CDR3 is 16 amino acids long. CDR3 residues: CASSSLKVGRTDTQYF. The CDR3 DNA follows: TGTGCCAGCAGCTCCCTAAAAGTGGGCCGCACAGATACGCAGTATTTT.

This clone has only a few counts. The J gene is TRBJ2-2, the V gene TRBV7-8; weak D call: TRBD1 (6 bases). The V end lost 5 bases, the J end lost 0 bases, and 16 bases lay between the germline ends. CDR3 length: 17 residues. Germline V gene lookup returns CDR1 SGHVS and CDR2 FQNEAQ. The CDR3, as DNA: TGTGCCAGCAGCCGGAAGTTGGGACACACGAACACCGGGGAGCTGTTTTTT. Amino acid sequence: CASSRKLGHTNTGELFF. Full variable domain (rest looked up from reference TRBV7-8 and TRBJ2-2): GAGVSQSPRYKVAKRGQDVALRCDPISGHVSLFWYQQALGQGPEFLTYFQNEAQLDKSGLPSDRFFAERPEGSVSTLKIQRTQQEDSAVYLCASSRKLGHTNTGELFFGEGSRLTVL.

The chain is built from TRBV11-3 and TRBJ1-2; 7 bases align to TRBD1. V shed 1 base, J shed 5 bases, and the junction held 1 base outside the gene matches. CDR3 length: 13 amino acids. Germline CDR1 reads SGHNT; CDR2 reads YENEEA. CDR3 protein: CASSLAGGYGYTF. The CDR3 DNA reads TGTGCCAGCAGCTTAGCAGGGGGATATGGCTACACCTTC.

The gene calls are TRBV7-9 and TRBJ2-5, with 9 bases identical to TRBD2. Losses at the gene ends were 1 base for V and 4 bases for J; bases not matched to a gene: 1. The CDR3 has 14 residues. Germline CDR1 is SEHNR and CDR2 is FQNEAQ (reference sequence). CDR3 in amino acids: CASSLGAGGETQYF. In nucleotides, the CDR3 is TGTGCCAGCAGCTTAGGAGCGGGAGGAGAGACCCAGTACTTC.

The gene calls are TRBV6-1 and TRBJ2-6; D is possibly TRBD1 (6 bases). This CDR3 spans 17 amino acids. CDR1 MNHNS and CDR2 SASEGT come from the germline V gene. V was clipped by 4 bases and J by 2 bases, with 15 bases between them. The CDR3 protein is CASSAWGPEAGANVLTF. Written as DNA, the CDR3 is TGTGCCAGCAGTGCTTGGGGGCCTGAAGCTGGGGCCAACGTCCTGACTTTC.

The chain couples TRBV11-3 to TRBJ2-1; 9 bases are a match to TRBD1. The CDR3 totals 16 residues. V trimming: 2 bases; J trimming: 6 bases; junction bases outside the gene matches: 8. Germline CDR1 is SGHNT and CDR2 is YENEEA. The CDR3 DNA reads as TGTGCCAGCAGCTTACATGCCGGGACAGGGTTCAATGAGCAGTTCTTC. Amino acid sequence: CASSLHAGTGFNEQFF.

The rearrangement uses TRBV5-4 and TRBJ2-5; 7 bases align to TRBD1. The CDR3 runs to 14 residues. Germline CDR1 and CDR2: SGHNT and YYREEE (reference sequence). Unmatched junction bases numbered 4, after V lost 4 bases and J lost 1 base. CDR3: CASSPQGSQETQYF. CDR3 DNA: TGTGCCAGCAGCCCACAGGGGTCCCAAGAGACCCAGTACTTC.

The V and J genes are TRBV10-3 and TRBJ1-2; 9 nucleotides align to TRBD1. Germline V gene lookup returns CDR1 ENHRY and CDR2 SYGVKD. The CDR3 has 16 amino acids. Losses at the gene ends were 6 bases for V and 5 bases for J; bases not matched to a gene: 13. The CDR3 DNA is TGTGCCATCAGCGCAGGGACAGGGTTAGAACTATATGGCTACACCTTC. It is translated as CAISAGTGLELYGYTF.

This chain links TRBV7-2 with TRBJ1-4; 11 bases agree with TRBD1. The CDR3 runs to 15 residues. Germline loops: CDR1 SGHTA, CDR2 FQGNSA. Trimming took 4 bases from V and 8 from J; bases not matched to a gene: 6. The CDR3 sequence: CASSYAGTGGEKLFF. The CDR3 nucleotides read TGTGCCAGCAGCTACGCCGGGACAGGGGGGGAAAAACTGTTTTTT.

A few counts support this clone. The chain joins TRBV28 to TRBJ2-7; D is unresolved. This CDR3 has 14 amino acids. The germline V gene encodes CDR1 MDHEN and CDR2 SYDVKM. Trimming stripped 4 bases from V and 0 bases from J, with 10 bases between. The CDR3 region has the DNA TGTGCCAGCAGTTGGGCCCCTGACTCCTACGAGCAGTACTTC. It yields the protein CASSWAPDSYEQYF.

The rearrangement joins TRBV5-6 to TRBJ2-5, with 7 bases identical to TRBD1. Germline lookup yields CDR1 SGHDT and CDR2 YYEEEE. Germline trimming cut 4 bases from V and 5 bases from J; bases unmatched to any gene: 14. The CDR3 length is 16 residues. The CDR3 here is CASSETGTDIGETQYF. The CDR3, as DNA: TGTGCCAGCAGCGAAACCGGGACAGATATCGGGGAGACCCAGTACTTC.

The chain uses TRBV2 and TRBJ2-2; no clear D. Trimming took 1 base from V and 4 from J, leaving 4 bases between them. Germline assignment: CDR1 SNHLY and CDR2 FYNNEI. The CDR3 spans 13 residues. The CDR3 nucleotides read TGTGCCAGCAGTGAAGACTTCACCGGGGAGCTGTTTTTT. Translation: CASSEDFTGELFF.

The rearrangement joins TRBV3-1 (or the pseudogene TRBV3-2) to TRBJ2-2; TRBD2 matches 10 bases. V was pared by 4 bases and J by 2 bases, with 7 bases of the junction left unmatched. In germline, CDR1 is LGHDT, CDR2 YNNKEL (reference sequence). The CDR3 covers 17 residues. The CDR3 bases are TGTGCCAGCAGCCCTAGCGGGGGCGGAATAAACACCGGGGAGCTGTTTTTT. Its protein product is CASSPSGGGINTGELFF.